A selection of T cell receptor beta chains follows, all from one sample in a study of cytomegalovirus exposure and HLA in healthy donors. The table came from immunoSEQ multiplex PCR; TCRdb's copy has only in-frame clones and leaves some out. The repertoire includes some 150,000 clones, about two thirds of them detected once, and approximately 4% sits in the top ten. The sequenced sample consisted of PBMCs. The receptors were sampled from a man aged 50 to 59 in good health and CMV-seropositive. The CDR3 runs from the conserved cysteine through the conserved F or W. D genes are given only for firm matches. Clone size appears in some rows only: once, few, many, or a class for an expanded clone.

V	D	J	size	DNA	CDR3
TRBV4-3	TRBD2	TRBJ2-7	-	TGCGCCAGCAGCCAGGGGACTAGCGGGGCTCTGGGGTCCTACGAGCAGTACTTC	CASSQGTSGALGSYEQYF
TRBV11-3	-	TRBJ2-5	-	TGTGCCAGCAGCTTAGTGACCGGGGAGACCCAGTACTTC	CASSLVTGETQYF
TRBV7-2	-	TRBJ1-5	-	TGTGCCAGCAGCCTCGGAGGACAGCCCCAGCATTTT	CASSLGGQPQHF
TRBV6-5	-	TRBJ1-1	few	TGTGCCAGCAGTTACGGCGGGAACACTGAAGCTTTCTTT	CASSYGGNTEAFF
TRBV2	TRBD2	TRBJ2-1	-	TGTGCCAGCAGCGCACTAGCGGGGCTAAACAATGAGCAGTTCTTC	CASSALAGLNNEQFF
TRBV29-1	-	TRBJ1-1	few	TGCAGCGTTCGCGGACAGATGAACACTGAAGCTTTCTTT	CSVRGQMNTEAFF
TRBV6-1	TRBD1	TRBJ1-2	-	TGTGCCAGCAGGGTAGGACAGGGGGCTAACTATGGCTACACCTTC	CASRVGQGANYGYTF
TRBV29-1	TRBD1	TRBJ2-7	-	TGCAGCGTTGAAGGACAGGGGGCTTACGAGCAGTACTTC	CSVEGQGAYEQYF
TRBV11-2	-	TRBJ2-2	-	TGTGCCAGCAGCCGGACAGATACCGGGGAGCTGTTTTTT	CASSRTDTGELFF
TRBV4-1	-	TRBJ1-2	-	TGCGCCAGCAGCCAATCCCTGACCCCGAGGGGCTACACCTTC	CASSQSLTPRGYTF
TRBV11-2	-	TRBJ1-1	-	TGTGCCAGCAGCTTAGCTGCTGAAGCTTTCTTT	CASSLAAEAFF
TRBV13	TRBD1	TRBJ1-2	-	TGTGCCAGCAGCTTCCTAGGGGGCGACGACTATGGCTACACCTTC	CASSFLGGDDYGYTF
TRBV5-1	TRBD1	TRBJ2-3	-	TGCGCCAGCAGCCCTTCAAACAGGGGAACAGATACGCAGTATTTT	CASSPSNRGTDTQYF
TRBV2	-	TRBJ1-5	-	TGTGCCAGCCACAGGGAGCGAAATAGCAATCAGCCCCAGCATTTT	CASHRERNSNQPQHF
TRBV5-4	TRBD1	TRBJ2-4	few	TGTGCCAGCAGCTTCGGACAGGGGATAGCCAAAAACATTCAGTACTTC	CASSFGQGIAKNIQYF
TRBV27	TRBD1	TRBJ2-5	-	TGTGCCAGCAGTTCGGACAGGGGCAAGGGGCAGTACTTC	CASSSDRGKGQYF
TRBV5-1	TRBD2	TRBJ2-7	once	TGCGCCAGCAGCGTTAGCGGGGCCTCCTACGAGCAGTACTTC	CASSVSGASYEQYF
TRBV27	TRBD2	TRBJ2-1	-	TGTGCCAGCAGTTTACCCCCTTGGACTAGCGGTAATGAGCAGTTCTTC	CASSLPPWTSGNEQFF
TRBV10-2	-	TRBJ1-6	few	TGCGCCAGCAAGGAAACCTTAGGGGAAGTACCCCTCCACTTT	CASKETLGEVPLHF
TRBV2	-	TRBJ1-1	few	TGTGCCAGCAGCCGCCGACAGGCAGCTGAAGCTTTCTTT	CASSRRQAAEAFF
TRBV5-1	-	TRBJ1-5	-	TGCGCCAGCAGCGTCGTCGGCGGAGATCAGCCCCAGCATTTT	CASSVVGGDQPQHF
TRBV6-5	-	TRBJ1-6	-	TGTGCCAGCAGTTACCGGAATTCACCCCTCCACTTT	CASSYRNSPLHF
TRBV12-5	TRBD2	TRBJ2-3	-	TGTGCTAGTGCGTTTGCGGGGGGCACAGATACGCAGTATTTT	CASAFAGGTDTQYF
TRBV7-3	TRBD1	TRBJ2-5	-	TGTGCCAGCAGTCCCTACCCAGACAGGGGACAGACCCAGTACTTC	CASSPYPDRGQTQYF
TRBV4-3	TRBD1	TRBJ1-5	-	TGCGCCAGCAGCCAAGATGCGGGAGGGGGCGGGGGTCAGCCCCAGCATTTT	CASSQDAGGGGGQPQHF
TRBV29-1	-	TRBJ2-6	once	TGCAGCGTTGAGACCGGGGGGGCCAACGTCCTGACTTTC	CSVETGGANVLTF
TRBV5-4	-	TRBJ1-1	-	TGTGCCAGCAGCTCCGCCGGGGGGACTGAAGCTTTCTTT	CASSSAGGTEAFF
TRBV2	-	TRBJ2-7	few	TGTGCCAGCAGTGACATGTGGGGCCGCTCCTACGAGCAGTACTTC	CASSDMWGRSYEQYF
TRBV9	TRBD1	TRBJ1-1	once	TGTGCCAGCAGCACCCGACAGGGGATGGCTGAAGCTTTCTTT	CASSTRQGMAEAFF
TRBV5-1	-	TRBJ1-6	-	TGCGCCAGCAGCTTGCAGGGTATCGATAATTCACCCCTCCACTTT	CASSLQGIDNSPLHF
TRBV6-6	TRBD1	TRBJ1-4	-	TGTGCCAGCAACCAAGCAGGGGGCTCTGAAAAACTGTTTTTT	CASNQAGGSEKLFF
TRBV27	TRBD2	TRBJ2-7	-	TGTGCCAGCAGAACCGGGACTAGCGGGGTGGGGGGGTACTACGAGCAGTACTTC	CASRTGTSGVGGYYEQYF
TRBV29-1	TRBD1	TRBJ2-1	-	TGCAGCGTTGTGACCGTTGACAGGGGGCGCGGTGTGATCGATGAGCAGTTCTTC	CSVVTVDRGRGVIDEQFF
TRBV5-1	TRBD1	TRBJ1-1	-	TGCGCCAGCAGCTCGACAGGGGTATTTGCTGAAGCTTTCTTT	CASSSTGVFAEAFF
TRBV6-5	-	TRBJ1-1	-	TGTGCCAGAATTACAGGGTTTGAAGCTTTCTTT	CARITGFEAFF
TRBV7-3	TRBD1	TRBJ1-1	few	TGTGCCAGCAGCCCCGGGCCACAGGGGTACACTGAAGCTTTCTTT	CASSPGPQGYTEAFF
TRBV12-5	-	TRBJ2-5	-	TGTGCTAGTGGTTTGGGCACCCGAGGGACCCAGTACTTC	CASGLGTRGTQYF
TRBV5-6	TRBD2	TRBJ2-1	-	TGTGCCAGCAGCCTGACTAGCGGGGGGTCCGGTGAGCAGTTCTTC	CASSLTSGGSGEQFF
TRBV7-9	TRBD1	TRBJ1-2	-	TGTGCCAGCAGCTTACTACTCGGGACAGCTAACTATGGCTACACCTTC	CASSLLLGTANYGYTF
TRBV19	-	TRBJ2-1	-	TGTGCCAGTAGTATAGTAAATTTCCAGTTCTTC	CASSIVNFQFF
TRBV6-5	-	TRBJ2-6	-	TGTGCCAGCAGTTACAGCAGGATATCTGGGGCCAACGTCCTGACTTTC	CASSYSRISGANVLTF
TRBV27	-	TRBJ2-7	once	TGTGCCAGCAGCCCCTATACGGGTGACAGGACTCGCGAGCAGTACTTC	CASSPYTGDRTREQYF
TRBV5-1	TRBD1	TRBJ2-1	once	TGCGCCAGCAGCTTGGCCGCCGCTGGACAGGGGTTTTATGAGCAGTTCTTC	CASSLAAAGQGFYEQFF
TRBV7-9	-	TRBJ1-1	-	TGTGCCAGCAGCTACGGAGCCTTTGAAGCTTTCTTT	CASSYGAFEAFF
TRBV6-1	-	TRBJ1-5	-	TGTGCCAGCACTCGGGGGGGGGCTCGGCAGCCCCAGCATTTT	CASTRGGARQPQHF
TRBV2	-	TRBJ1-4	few	TGTGCCAGCAGTGACGCACAAGAAAAACTGTTTTTT	CASSDAQEKLFF
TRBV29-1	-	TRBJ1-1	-	TGCAGCGTTGAAGATCCAGACAGCCCCAGGGAAGCTTTCTTT	CSVEDPDSPREAFF
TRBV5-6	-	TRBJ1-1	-	TGTGCCAGCAGCCCGCCAGGGGTAAGGAACACTGAAGCTTTCTTT	CASSPPGVRNTEAFF
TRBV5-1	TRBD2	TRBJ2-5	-	TGCGCCAGCAGCTTGGTTAGCGGGAGTCGACAAGAGACCCAGTACTTC	CASSLVSGSRQETQYF
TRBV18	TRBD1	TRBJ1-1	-	TGTGCCAGCTCACCACCCGTACAGGGGGCGAACACTGAAGCTTTCTTT	CASSPPVQGANTEAFF
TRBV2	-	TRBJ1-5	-	TGTGCCAGCAGTGAAAGCGGGGGAGGGCAGCCCCAGCATTTT	CASSESGGGQPQHF
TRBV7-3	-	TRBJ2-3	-	TGTGCCAGCAGCTTAAGGGCAGGGAGCACAGATACGCAGTATTTT	CASSLRAGSTDTQYF
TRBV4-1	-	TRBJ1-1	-	TGCGCCAGCAGCCAAGATGGAGGATCGAGAGCTTTCTTT	CASSQDGGSRAFF
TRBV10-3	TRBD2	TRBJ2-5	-	TGTGCCATCAGTGAGTCGAGCGGGAGGGCCCTAGGAGAGACCCAGTACTTC	CAISESSGRALGETQYF
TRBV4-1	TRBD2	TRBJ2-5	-	TGCGCCAGCAGCCCGACTAGCGGGGGGGCGTTAGAGACCCAGTACTTC	CASSPTSGGALETQYF
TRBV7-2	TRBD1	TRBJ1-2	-	TGTGCCAGCAGCGCTGCAGGGGGACGAGGCTATGGCTACCCCTTC	CASSAAGGRGYGYPF
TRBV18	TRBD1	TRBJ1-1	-	TGTGCCAGCTCACCACGACAGGGGGAGTTCTTT	CASSPRQGEFF
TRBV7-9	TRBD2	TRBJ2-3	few	TGTGCCAGCAGCTCCAGGCGTCTAGCGGGGGCGGTAGATACGCAGTATTTT	CASSSRRLAGAVDTQYF
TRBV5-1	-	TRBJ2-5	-	TGCGCCAGCAGGATCCGGACAGCCGAAGAGACCCAGTACTTC	CASRIRTAEETQYF